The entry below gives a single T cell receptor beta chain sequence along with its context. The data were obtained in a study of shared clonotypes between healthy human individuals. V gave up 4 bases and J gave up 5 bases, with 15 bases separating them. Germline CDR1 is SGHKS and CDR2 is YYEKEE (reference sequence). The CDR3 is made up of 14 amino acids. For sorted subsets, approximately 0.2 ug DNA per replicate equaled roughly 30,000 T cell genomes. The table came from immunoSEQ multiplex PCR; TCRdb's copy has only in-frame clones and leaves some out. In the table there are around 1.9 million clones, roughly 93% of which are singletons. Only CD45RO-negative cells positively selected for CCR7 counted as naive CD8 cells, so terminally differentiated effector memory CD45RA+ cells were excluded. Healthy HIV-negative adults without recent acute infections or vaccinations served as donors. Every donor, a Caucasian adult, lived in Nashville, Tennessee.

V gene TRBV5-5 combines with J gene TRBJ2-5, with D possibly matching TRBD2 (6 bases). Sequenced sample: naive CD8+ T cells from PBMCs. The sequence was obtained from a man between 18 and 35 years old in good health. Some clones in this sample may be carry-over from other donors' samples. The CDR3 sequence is CASSLDYLGETQYF. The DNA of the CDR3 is TGTGCCAGCAGCCTGGACTACCTAGGGGAGACCCAGTACTTC. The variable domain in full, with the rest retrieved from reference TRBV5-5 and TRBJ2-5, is DAGVTQSPTHLIKTRGQQVTLRCSPISGHKSVSWYQQVLGQGPQFIFQYYEKEERGRGNFPDRFSARQFPNYSSELNVNALLLGDSALYLCASSLDYLGETQYFGPGTRLLVL.